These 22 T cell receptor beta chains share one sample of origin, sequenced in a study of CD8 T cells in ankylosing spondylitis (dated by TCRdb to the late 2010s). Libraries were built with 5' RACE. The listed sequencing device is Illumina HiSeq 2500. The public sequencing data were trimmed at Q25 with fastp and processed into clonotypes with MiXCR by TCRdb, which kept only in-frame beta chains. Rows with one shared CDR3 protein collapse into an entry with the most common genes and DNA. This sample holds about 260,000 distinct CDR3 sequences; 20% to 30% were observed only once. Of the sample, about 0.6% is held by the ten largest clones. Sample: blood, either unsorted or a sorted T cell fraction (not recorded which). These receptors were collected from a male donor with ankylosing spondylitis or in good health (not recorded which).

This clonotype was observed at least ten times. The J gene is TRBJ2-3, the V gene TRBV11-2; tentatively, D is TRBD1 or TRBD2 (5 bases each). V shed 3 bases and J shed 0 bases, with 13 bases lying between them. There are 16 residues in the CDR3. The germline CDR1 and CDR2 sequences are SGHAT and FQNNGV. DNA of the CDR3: TGTGCCAGCAGCTTGGGGACGGTGTCTAGCACAGATACGCAGTATTTT. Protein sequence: CASSLGTVSSTDTQYF. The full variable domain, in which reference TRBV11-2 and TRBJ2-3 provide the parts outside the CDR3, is EAGVAQSPRYKIIEKRQSVAFWCNPISGHATLYWYQQILGQGPKLLIQFQNNGVVDDSQLPKDRFSAERLKGVDSTLKIQPAKLEDSAVYLCASSLGTVSSTDTQYFGPGTRLTVL.

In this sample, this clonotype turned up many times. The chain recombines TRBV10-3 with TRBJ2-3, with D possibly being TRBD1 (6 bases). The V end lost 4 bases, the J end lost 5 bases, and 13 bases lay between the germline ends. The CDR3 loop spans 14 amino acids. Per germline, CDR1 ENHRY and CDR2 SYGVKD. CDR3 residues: CAISVGTPRDTQYF. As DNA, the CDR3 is TGTGCCATCAGTGTCGGGACACCTAGAGATACGCAGTATTTT.

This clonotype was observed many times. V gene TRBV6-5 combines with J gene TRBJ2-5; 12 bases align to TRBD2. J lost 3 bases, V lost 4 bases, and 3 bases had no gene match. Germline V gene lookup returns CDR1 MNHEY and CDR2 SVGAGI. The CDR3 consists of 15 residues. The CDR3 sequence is CASSFRTSGEETQYF. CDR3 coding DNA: TGTGCCAGCAGTTTCCGGACTAGCGGGGAAGAGACCCAGTACTTC.

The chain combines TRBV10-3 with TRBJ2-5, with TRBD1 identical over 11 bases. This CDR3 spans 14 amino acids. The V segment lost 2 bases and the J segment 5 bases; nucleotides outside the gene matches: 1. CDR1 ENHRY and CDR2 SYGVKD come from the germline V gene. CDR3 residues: CAISEGQGAETQYF. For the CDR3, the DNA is TGTGCCATCAGTGAGGGACAGGGGGCTGAGACCCAGTACTTC.

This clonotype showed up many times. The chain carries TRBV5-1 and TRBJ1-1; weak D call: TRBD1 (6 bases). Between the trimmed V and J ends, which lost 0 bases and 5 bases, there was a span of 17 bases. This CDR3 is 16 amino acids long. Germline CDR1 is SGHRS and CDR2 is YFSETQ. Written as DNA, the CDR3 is TGCGCCAGCAGCTTGGAGGGGGACCCTAAGCGAACTGAAGCTTTCTTT. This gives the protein CASSLEGDPKRTEAFF.

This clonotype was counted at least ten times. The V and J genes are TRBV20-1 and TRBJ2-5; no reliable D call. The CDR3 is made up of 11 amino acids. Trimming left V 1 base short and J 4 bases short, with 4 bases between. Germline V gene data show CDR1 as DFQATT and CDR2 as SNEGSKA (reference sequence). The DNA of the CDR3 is TGCAGTGCTAGAGCCGGAGAGACCCAGTACTTC. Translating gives CSARAGETQYF.

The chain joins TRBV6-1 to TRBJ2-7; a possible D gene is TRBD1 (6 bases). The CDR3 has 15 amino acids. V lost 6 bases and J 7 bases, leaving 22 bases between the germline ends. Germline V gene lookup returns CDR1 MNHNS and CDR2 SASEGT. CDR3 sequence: CASSRGGYHGAEQYF. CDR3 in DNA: TGTGCCAGCAGCAGGGGTGGCTATCATGGGGCTGAGCAGTACTTC.

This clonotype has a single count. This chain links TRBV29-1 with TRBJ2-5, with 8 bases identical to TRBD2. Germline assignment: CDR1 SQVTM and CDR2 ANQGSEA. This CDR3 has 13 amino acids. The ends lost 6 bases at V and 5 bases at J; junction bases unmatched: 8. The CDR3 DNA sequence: TGCAGCGTCCCCCGGGGGGGCGGTGAGACCCAGTACTTC. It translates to CSVPRGGGETQYF. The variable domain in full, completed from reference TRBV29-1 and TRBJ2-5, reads SAVISQKPSRDICQRGTSLTIQCQVDSQVTMMFWYRQQPGQSLTLIATANQGSEATYESGFVIDKFPISRPNLTFSTLTVSNMSPEDSSIYLCSVPRGGGETQYFGPGTRLLVL.

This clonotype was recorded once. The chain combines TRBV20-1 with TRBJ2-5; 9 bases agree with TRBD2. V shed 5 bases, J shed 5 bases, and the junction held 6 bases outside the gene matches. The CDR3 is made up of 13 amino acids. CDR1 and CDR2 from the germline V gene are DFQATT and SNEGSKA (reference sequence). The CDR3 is CSAAGGWQETQYF. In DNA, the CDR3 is TGCAGTGCTGCGGGGGGGTGGCAGGAGACCCAGTACTTC.

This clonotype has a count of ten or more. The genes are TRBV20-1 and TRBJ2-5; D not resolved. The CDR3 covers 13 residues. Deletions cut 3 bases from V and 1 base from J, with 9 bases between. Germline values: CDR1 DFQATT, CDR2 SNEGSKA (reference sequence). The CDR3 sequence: CSASPHAQETQYF. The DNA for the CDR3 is TGCAGTGCTAGTCCCCATGCCCAAGAGACCCAGTACTTC.

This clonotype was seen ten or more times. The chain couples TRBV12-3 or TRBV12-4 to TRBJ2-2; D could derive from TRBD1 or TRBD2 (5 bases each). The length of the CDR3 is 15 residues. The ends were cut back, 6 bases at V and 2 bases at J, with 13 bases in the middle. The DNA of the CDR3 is TGTGCCAGCAGGGGGACGCCCATTAACACCGGGGAGCTGTTTTTT. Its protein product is CASRGTPINTGELFF.

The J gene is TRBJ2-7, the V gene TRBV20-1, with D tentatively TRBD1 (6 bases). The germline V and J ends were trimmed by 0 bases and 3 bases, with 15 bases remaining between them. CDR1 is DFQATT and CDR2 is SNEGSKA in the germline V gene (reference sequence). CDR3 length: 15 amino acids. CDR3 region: CSARDSQGLNYEQYF. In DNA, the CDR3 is TGCAGTGCTAGAGATTCTCAGGGGCTAAACTACGAGCAGTACTTC.

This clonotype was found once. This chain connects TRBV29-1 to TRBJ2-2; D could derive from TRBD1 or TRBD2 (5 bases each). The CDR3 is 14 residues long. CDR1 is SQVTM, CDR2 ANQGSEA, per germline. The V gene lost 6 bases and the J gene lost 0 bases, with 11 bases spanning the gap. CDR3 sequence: CSVGPNPNTGELFF. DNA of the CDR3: TGCAGCGTGGGACCGAACCCGAACACCGGGGAGCTGTTTTTT.

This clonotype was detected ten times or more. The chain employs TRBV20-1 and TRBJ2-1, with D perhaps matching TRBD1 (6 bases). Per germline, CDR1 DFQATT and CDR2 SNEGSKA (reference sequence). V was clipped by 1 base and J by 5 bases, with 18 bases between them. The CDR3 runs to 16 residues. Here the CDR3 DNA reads TGCAGTGCTAGAGGTCACCCAGGGGAAGGGAACAATGAGCAGTTCTTC. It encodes CSARGHPGEGNNEQFF.

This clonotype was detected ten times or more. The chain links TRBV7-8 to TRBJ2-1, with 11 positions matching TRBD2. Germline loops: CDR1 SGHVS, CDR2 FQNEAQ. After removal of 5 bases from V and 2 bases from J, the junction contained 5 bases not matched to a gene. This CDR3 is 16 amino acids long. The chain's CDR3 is CASSGPTSGAYNEQFF. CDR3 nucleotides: TGTGCCAGCAGCGGCCCGACTAGCGGGGCCTACAATGAGCAGTTCTTC.

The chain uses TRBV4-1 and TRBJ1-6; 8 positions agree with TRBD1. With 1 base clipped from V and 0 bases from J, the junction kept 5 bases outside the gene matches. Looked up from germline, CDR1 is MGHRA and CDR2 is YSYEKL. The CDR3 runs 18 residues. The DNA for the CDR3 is TGCGCCAGCAGCCAAGTCAGGGGGCAGAGCTCCTATAATTCACCCCTCCACTTT. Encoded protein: CASSQVRGQSSYNSPLHF.

CDR3 sequence reads: CSARRGGSSTDTQYF. CDR3 sequence (DNA): TGCAGTGCTAGGAGAGGGGGGAGTAGCACAGATACGCAGTATTTT. The genes are TRBV20-1 and TRBJ2-3; TRBD1 or TRBD2 may be the D gene (6 bases each). CDR1 is DFQATT, CDR2 SNEGSKA, per germline (reference sequence). There are 15 residues in the CDR3. V lost 3 bases and J lost 0, with 13 bases in between.

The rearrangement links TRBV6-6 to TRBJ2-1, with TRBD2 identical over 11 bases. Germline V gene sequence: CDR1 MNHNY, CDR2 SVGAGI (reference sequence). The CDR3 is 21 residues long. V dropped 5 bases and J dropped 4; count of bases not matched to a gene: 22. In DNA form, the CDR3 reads TGTGCCAGCAGTACCACCTTAGCGGGGGGGAAAGGCTCACACTCGTACAATGAGCAGTTCTTC. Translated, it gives CASSTTLAGGKGSHSYNEQFF.

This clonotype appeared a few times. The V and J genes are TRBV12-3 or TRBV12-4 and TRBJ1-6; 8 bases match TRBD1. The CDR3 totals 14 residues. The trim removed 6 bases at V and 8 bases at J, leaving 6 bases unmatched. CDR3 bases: TGTGCCAGCAGCACAGGGGGGGAGGATTCACCCCTCCACTTT. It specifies CASSTGGEDSPLHF.

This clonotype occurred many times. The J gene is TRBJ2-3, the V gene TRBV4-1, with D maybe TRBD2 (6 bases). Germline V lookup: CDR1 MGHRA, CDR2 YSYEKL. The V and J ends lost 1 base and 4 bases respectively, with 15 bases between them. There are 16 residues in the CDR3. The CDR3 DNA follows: TGCGCCAGCAGCCAAGGCCCACCCCCGGGGGCAGATACGCAGTATTTT. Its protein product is CASSQGPPPGADTQYF.

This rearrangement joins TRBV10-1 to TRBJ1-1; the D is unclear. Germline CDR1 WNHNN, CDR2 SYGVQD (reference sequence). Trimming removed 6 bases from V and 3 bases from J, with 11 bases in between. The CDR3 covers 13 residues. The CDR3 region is CASRKGLDTEAFF. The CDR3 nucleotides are TGCGCCAGCAGGAAAGGGTTGGACACTGAAGCTTTCTTT.

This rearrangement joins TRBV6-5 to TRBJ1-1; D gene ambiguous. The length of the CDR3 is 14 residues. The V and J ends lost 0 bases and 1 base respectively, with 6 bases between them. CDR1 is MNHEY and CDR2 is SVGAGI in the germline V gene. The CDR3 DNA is TGTGCCAGCAGTTACTCGGGTTCGAACACTGAAGCTTTCTTT. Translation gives CASSYSGSNTEAFF.